This T cell receptor beta chain was recorded in a study of neoadjuvant anti-PD-1 for oral cavity cancer. Six replicates per PBMC sample, mostly from about 460 ng of genomic DNA. TCRdb's table, derived via immunoSEQ multiplex PCR, lists solely in-frame clones and lacks some. The data contain tens of thousands of clones, about 86% of them singletons. Trimming removed 5 bases from V and 0 bases from J; junction bases left unmatched: 10. The CDR3 consists of 17 residues. Germline values: CDR1 MGHRA, CDR2 YSYEKL. This sequence originates from a person aged 35 to 85 with oral cavity squamous cell carcinoma. The specimen comprised PBMCs, sampled before nivolumab (anti-PD-1) treatment. The chain has TRBV4-1 and TRBJ2-1, with 7 bases fitting TRBD1. The CDR3 loop is CASSRHPGTDSYNEQFF. The DNA of the CDR3 is TGCGCCAGCAGCAGACACCCCGGGACAGACTCCTACAATGAGCAGTTCTTC.